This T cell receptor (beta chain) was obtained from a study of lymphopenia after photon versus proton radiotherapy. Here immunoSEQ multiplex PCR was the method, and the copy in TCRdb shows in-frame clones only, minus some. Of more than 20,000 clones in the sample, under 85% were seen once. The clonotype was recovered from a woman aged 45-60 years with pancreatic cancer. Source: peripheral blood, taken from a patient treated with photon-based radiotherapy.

CDR3 sequence (DNA): TGTGCCAGCTCACAAGGGACAGGGCCCACAGATACGCAGTATTTT. Its translation: CASSQGTGPTDTQYF. V gene TRBV18 combines with J gene TRBJ2-3; 9 bases fit TRBD1. The CDR3 spans 15 residues. Germline values: CDR1 KGHSH, CDR2 LQKENI. V shed 4 bases and J 2 bases; nucleotides not matched to a gene: 4.